This TCR beta chain was identified in a study of low-dose radiotherapy and immunotherapy resistance in tumors (dated by TCRdb to 2021 to 2024). The study in broad terms: In Cohort 1, each fraction delivered 0.5 Gy every 2 weeks, and the prescribed total PTV dose was 6.5 Gy. Intravenous cyclophosphamide at 200 mg/m2 was administered every two weeks, one day ahead of each radiation and immunotherapy administration. Starting on cycle 1 day 1, patients took 300 mg of aspirin by mouth once daily for four cycles. Nivolumab and ipilimumab were both given intravenously, with nivolumab at a 240 mg flat dose every two weeks and ipilimumab at 1 mg/kg every six weeks. In Cohort 2, 1 Gy per fraction was delivered every two weeks, for a total of 13 Gy over 26 weeks. No randomization into treatment groups was done for the people taking part in the trial. The translational analysis covered eight patients: three from the first dose cohort and the first five from the second dose cohort.

Sequenced on an Illumina HiSeq 2500. First-strand cDNA was synthesized with Superscript III and a set of TRAV- and TRBV-specific primers, covering both TCRalpha and TCRbeta chains. TCRs were amplified with Phusion for 20 to 25 PCR cycles using a constant-region primer together with the adapter attached to the V primers. Isolated mRNA was amplified with the MessageAmp II aRNA Amplification Kit, using an approximately 16-hour in vitro transcription at 37°C. The Dynabeads mRNA DIRECT Purification Kit was used to isolate the mRNA for TCR sequencing. Indexed Illumina adapters were added in a second Phusion PCR of 25 cycles, after which AMPure XP beads were used to purify the products. Turning to the authors' computational methods: Custom Perl scripts were used to pool TCR sequences that encoded the same protein, to remove out-of-frame sequences, and to calculate the abundance of each clonotype. Any TCR sequence backed by just one read was left out of the analysis. Among the metrics used to describe the repertoires were Shannon entropy, Gini index, clonality, richness, and the frequency of TCRs shared between repertoires. TCRdb applied fastp at Q25 and MiXCR to the public reads, then kept only in-frame beta chains. Identical CDR3 protein sequences are pooled into one entry, listed with their most common genes and DNA. The authors' filters were not applied to this entry. The sample table contains some 57,000 distinct CDR3 sequences; only one count was recorded for 20% to 25% of them. Clones ranked in the top ten supply approximately 6.4% of the sample.

The time point label here, explained by the study, means: after trial treatment. The treatment or condition label, as the study defines it: LDRT plus nivolumab, ipilimumab, low-dose cyclophosphamide and aspirin (RACIN trial). Donors were enrolled in RACIN, a single-arm phase I dose-escalation trial in which nivolumab, ipilimumab, aspirin, low-dose cyclophosphamide and low-dose radiotherapy were combined. To be eligible, a patient needed to have an advanced solid tumor that was TIL-negative. CDR1 and CDR2 (ENHRY, SYGVKD) derive from the germline V gene. V and J are truncated by 8 bases and 5 bases respectively, leaving an intervening sequence of 10 bases. From the cysteine up to the phenylalanine, the CDR3 has a length of 12 residues. CDR3 DNA only is kept here, 36 bases in frame from base 1. This clonotype was observed many times. There is no known antigen for this receptor. Per-nucleotide qualities are absent, and no much larger clonotype sits a single base away.

The sample consisted of PBMCs, taken after low-dose radiotherapy plus immunotherapy. This clonotype originated in a male donor with prostate cancer. The sequence joins TRBV10-3 to TRBJ2-1, with the D gene call left open. The DNA reads TGTGCCATCGACCCTGGGAACAATGAGCAGTTCTTC. The resulting protein is CAIDPGNNEQFF.